These 10 T cell receptor beta chains were all obtained from the same sample, sequenced in a study of CD8 T cell repertoires and HIV-1 epitope variants. This table comes from immunoSEQ multiplex PCR, and its TCRdb copy is limited to in-frame clones, with some not included. This table has approximately 4,900 clones, 50% to 75% appearing once. These receptors have no known antigen. Sequencing input: cultured CD8+ T cells derived from PBMCs. These receptors originate from a male donor with HIV.

This clone was detected a few times. The chain couples TRBV7-6 to TRBJ1-2; D is perhaps TRBD1 (5 bases). CDR1 is SGHVS and CDR2 is FNYEAQ in the germline V gene. The CDR3 extends over 13 amino acids. V lost 10 bases to trimming and J lost 7 bases, with 19 bases between them. The CDR3 spells CATTPGQEGGYTF. The CDR3 DNA follows: TGTGCCACAACCCCAGGGCAGGAGGGTGGCTACACCTTC.

The V call is TRBV6-5, the J call TRBJ1-2, with no clear D. Germline V gene data show CDR1 as MNHEY and CDR2 as SVGAGI. The CDR3 is 13 amino acids. V was cut by 0 bases and J by 4 bases, with 6 bases left in between. In DNA form, the CDR3 reads TGTGCCAGCAGTTACTCGGGGTCCTATGGCTACACCTTC. The encoded protein is CASSYSGSYGYTF.

The chain combines TRBV7-9 with TRBJ2-1; unclear D gene. V was clipped by 1 base and J by 9 bases, with 4 bases between them. CDR1 is SEHNR and CDR2 is FQNEAQ in the germline V gene (reference sequence). The CDR3 has 11 amino acids. The DNA of the CDR3 is TGTGCCAGCAGCTTAGGGACTGAGCAGTTCTTC. Amino acids: CASSLGTEQFF.

V is TRBV27 and J is TRBJ2-1; tentatively, D is TRBD2 (6 bases). V lost 2 bases to trimming and J lost 4 bases, with 9 bases between them. The length of the CDR3 is 14 residues. CDR1 is MNHEY and CDR2 is SMNVEV in the germline V gene (reference sequence). The CDR3 protein is CASSLGDSYNEQFF. The DNA for the CDR3 is TGTGCCAGCAGTTTAGGGGACTCGTACAATGAGCAGTTCTTC.

This clone showed up just once. This sequence joins TRBV5-4 and TRBJ2-1, with TRBD1 matching 7 bases. The CDR3 sequence is 14 residues long. Germline CDR1 and CDR2: SGHNT and YYREEE (reference sequence). V shed 0 bases and J 4 bases; nucleotides not matched to a gene: 1. CDR3 in DNA: TGTGCCAGCAGCTTGGGGGACAGTTACAATGAGCAGTTCTTC. It yields the protein CASSLGDSYNEQFF.

This clone was seen a handful of times. The rearrangement uses TRBV27 and TRBJ2-1, with 10 nucleotides matching TRBD2. Trimming cost V 2 bases and J 9 bases; bases outside gene matches: 7. Germline V gene lookup returns CDR1 MNHEY and CDR2 SMNVEV (reference sequence). This CDR3 has 15 residues. Here the CDR3 reads CASSLASGGAVEQFF. The CDR3 DNA reads as TGTGCCAGCAGTTTAGCCAGCGGGGGGGCCGTTGAGCAGTTCTTC.

This chain connects TRBV28 to TRBJ1-2, with D unclear. The germline V gene encodes CDR1 MDHEN and CDR2 SYDVKM. With 7 bases removed from V and 4 bases from J, the gap between germline ends came to 19 bases. The CDR3 spans 15 residues. The CDR3 coding sequence is TGTGCCAGCACCTCAAATGGGATGCAGTCCTATGGCTACACCTTC. The encoded protein is CASTSNGMQSYGYTF.

The genes are TRBV19 and TRBJ1-1; D not certain. The CDR3 extends over 13 amino acids. With 5 bases removed from V and 0 bases from J, the gap between germline ends came to 7 bases. CDR1 LNHDA and CDR2 SQIVND come from the germline V gene (reference sequence). Here the CDR3 reads CASSWGLNTEAFF. The CDR3 coding sequence is TGTGCCAGTAGTTGGGGATTGAACACTGAAGCTTTCTTT.

The chain employs TRBV7-8 and TRBJ2-3; 9 bases match TRBD2. J was trimmed by 5 bases and V by 0 bases; bases with no gene match: 0. The CDR3 loop spans 14 amino acids. From germline, CDR1 is SGHVS and CDR2 FQNEAQ. This CDR3 is CASSLATSGDTQYF. DNA for the CDR3: TGTGCCAGCAGCTTAGCGACTAGCGGAGATACGCAGTATTTT. The full variable domain, in which reference TRBV7-8 and TRBJ2-3 provide the parts outside the CDR3, is GAGVSQSPRYKVAKRGQDVALRCDPISGHVSLFWYQQALGQGPEFLTYFQNEAQLDKSGLPSDRFFAERPEGSVSTLKIQRTQQEDSAVYLCASSLATSGDTQYFGPGTRLTVL.

The rearrangement joins TRBV13 to TRBJ1-6, with no clear D. The V and J ends lost 3 bases and 16 bases respectively, with 16 bases between them. The germline gives CDR1 PRHDT, CDR2 FYEKMQ (reference sequence). The CDR3 is 13 residues long. The CDR3 DNA follows: TGTGCCAGCAGCTTTAGTACCCCAGGACCACTCCACTTT. Its protein is CASSFSTPGPLHF.